This T cell receptor (beta chain) was captured in a study of cytomegalovirus exposure and HLA in healthy donors. This CDR3 is built from 17 residues. Germline V gene sequence: CDR1 SGHRS, CDR2 YFSETQ. Points from the study as a whole: According to a later analysis, most TCR beta chains associated with CMV appeared HLA-restricted. Information on immune exposure was restricted to one variable (CMV serostatus).

The primer mix had 60 Vbeta and 13 Jbeta primers. The method was immunoSEQ multiplex PCR; TCRdb's version includes in-frame clones alone and lacks a portion of them. The sample includes under 150,000 clones, almost 85% of them seen just once. Notes on this clone: The antigen remains unidentified.

Sample: PBMCs. V gene TRBV5-1 combines with J gene TRBJ2-5, with D perhaps TRBD1 (6 bases). The DNA end is more similar to TRBJ2-7, so the J call may be wrong. This sequence originates from a man aged 25 to 45 in good health and CMV-seropositive. This CDR3 reads CASSLVFQGQSRYEQYF. The DNA of the CDR3 is TGCGCCAGCAGCTTGGTGTTTCAGGGGCAGAGCCGCTACGAGCAGTACTTC.